This TCR beta chain originates from a study of blood T cell repertoires in COVID-19. At the level of the study: Some COVID-19 samples were acute and others convalescent; all came from the United States, Italy and Spain. From T cells, B-cell-depleted T cells, or PBMCs came the material, which was cDNA or gDNA.

Participant age was roughly 18 to 95 years, and participants resided in 20 to 30 US areas. In the original analysis: Amplification from reference gene primers served as the basis for estimated nucleated cell counts. Measured with immunoSEQ multiplex PCR; TCRdb has only the in-frame clones, and not every one. V and J calls and clone size come straight from that table; D and trimming were deduced from the DNA. This repertoire shows 310,000 or so clones, 87% found once; its top ten account for more than 8.5%. V dropped 1 base and J dropped 0 bases, with 3 bases sitting between them. The CDR3 loop spans 14 amino acids. CDR1 is LGHDT, CDR2 YNNKEL, per germline (reference sequence).

The specimen sequenced was PBMCs or T cells enriched from blood (not recorded which). V gene TRBV3-1 (or the pseudogene TRBV3-2) combines with J gene TRBJ1-4; D unclear. This clonotype was obtained from a young woman who had recovered from COVID-19. CDR3 bases: TGTGCCAGCAGCCAAGGTACAACTAATGAAAAACTGTTTTTT. Translated, it gives CASSQGTTNEKLFF.